This T cell receptor (beta chain) comes out of a study of blood T cell repertoires in COVID-19. For the study at large: Samples taken during acute and convalescent COVID-19 were collected in the United States, Italy and Spain. In each case, the material was cDNA or gDNA derived from T cells, B-cell-depleted T cells, or PBMCs.

This clone was counted many times. The CDR3 contains 16 residues. Germline CDR1 reads MNHEY; CDR2 reads SVGAGI. Trimming removed 0 bases from V and 1 base from J, with 9 bases in between. Original processing notes: Reference gene primer amplification gave nucleated cell count estimates. The repertoire was sequenced with immunoSEQ multiplex PCR; TCRdb's copy has only in-frame clones and lacks some. V, J and clone size derive from that table, while D and trimming were established from the DNA sequence. Of fewer than 300,000 clones detected, 70% to 75% appear once; the ten largest clones hold 3% to 3.5%.

This chain connects TRBV6-5 to TRBJ2-2; D gene unclear. The sequenced sample consisted of peripheral blood. The TCR sequence derives from a woman older than 75 with acute or convalescent COVID-19. The CDR3 region has the DNA TGTGCCAGCAGTTACTCCGAGACTGGGAACACCGGGGAGCTGTTTTTT. Translating it yields CASSYSETGNTGELFF.